This T cell receptor (beta chain) was retrieved from a study of T cells in Graves' hyperthyroidism and ophthalmopathy. In the study overall: It was at initial diagnosis, before any treatment, that peripheral blood was collected. General study results and limits: Patients with ophthalmopathy were separated from those with stable hyperthyroidism by a 13 V-J model. Blood also carried most thyroid clonotypes expanded above 0.001.

With respect to this clonotype: Its antigen is undetermined.

Amplification of TCR beta CDR3 regions was performed using RNA transcripts as template. Using the HTBI primer set, a first-round RT-PCR was run on the TCR CDR3. TCRdb re-called the multiplex PCR reads through MiXCR, storing one row per CDR3 protein. The sample consists of around 620,000 distinct CDR3 sequences, approximately 15% of them appearing once. The length of the CDR3 is 16 residues. Germline V gene sequence: CDR1 MDHEN, CDR2 SYDVKM. V gave up 5 bases and J gave up 4 bases; unmatched junction bases: 11. The clonotype comes from a woman younger than 35 with Graves' ophthalmopathy. The gene calls are TRBV28 and TRBJ2-3; 8 positions agree with TRBD1. Specimen: blood. CDR3 sequence: CASSPPGQEVPDTQYF. As DNA, the CDR3 is TGTGCCAGCAGTCCGCCGGGACAGGAGGTCCCAGATACGCAGTATTTT.